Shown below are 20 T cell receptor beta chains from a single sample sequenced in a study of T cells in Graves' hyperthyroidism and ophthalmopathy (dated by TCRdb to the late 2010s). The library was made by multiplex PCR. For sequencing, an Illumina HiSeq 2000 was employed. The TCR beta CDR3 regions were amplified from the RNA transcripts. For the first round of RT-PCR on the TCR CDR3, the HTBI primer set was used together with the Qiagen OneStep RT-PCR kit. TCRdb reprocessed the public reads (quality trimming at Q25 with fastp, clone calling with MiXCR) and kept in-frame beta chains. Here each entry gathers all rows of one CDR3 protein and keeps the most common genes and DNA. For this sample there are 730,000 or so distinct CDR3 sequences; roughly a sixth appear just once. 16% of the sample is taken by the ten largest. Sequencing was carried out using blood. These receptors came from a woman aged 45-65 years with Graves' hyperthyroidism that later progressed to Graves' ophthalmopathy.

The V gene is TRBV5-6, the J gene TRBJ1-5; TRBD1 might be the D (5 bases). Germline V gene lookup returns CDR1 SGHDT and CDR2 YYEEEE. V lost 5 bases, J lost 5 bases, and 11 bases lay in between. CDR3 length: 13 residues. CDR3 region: CASSAGTHQPQHF. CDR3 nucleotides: TGTGCCAGCAGTGCCGGGACGCATCAGCCCCAGCATTTT.

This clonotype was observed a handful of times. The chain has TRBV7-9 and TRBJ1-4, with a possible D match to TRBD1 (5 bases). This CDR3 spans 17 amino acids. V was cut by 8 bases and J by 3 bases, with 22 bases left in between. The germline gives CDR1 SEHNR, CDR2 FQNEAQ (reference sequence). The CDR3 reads CASLPDLPGGANEKLFF. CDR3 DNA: TGTGCCAGCCTACCCGACCTCCCCGGGGGGGCTAATGAAAAACTGTTTTTT.

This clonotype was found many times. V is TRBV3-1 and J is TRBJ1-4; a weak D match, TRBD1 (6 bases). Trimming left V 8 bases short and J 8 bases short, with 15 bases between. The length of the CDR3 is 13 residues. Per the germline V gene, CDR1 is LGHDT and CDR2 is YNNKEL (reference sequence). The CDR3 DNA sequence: TGTGCCAGCTGGGACAACGAGGACGAAAAACTGTTTTTT. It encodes CASWDNEDEKLFF. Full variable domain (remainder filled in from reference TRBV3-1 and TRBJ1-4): DTAVSQTPKYLVTQMGNDKSIKCEQNLGHDTMYWYKQDSKKFLKIMFSYNNKELIINETVPNRFSPKSPDKAHLNLHINSLELGDSAVYFCASWDNEDEKLFFGSGTQLSVL.

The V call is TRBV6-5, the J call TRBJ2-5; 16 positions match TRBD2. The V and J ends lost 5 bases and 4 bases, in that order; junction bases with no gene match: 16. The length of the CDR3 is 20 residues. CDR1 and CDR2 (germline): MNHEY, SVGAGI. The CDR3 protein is CASSNPGLAGGLSGGETQYF. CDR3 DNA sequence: TGTGCCAGCAGTAACCCGGGACTAGCGGGGGGGCTGTCAGGGGGAGAGACCCAGTACTTC.

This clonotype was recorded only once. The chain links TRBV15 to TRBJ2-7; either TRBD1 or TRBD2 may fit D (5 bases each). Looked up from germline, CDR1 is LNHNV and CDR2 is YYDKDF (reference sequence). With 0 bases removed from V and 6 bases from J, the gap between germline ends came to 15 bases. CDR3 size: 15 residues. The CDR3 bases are TGTGCCACCAGCAGAGATCTATGGGGGAGTGGCGAGCAGTACTTC. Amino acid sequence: CATSRDLWGSGEQYF.

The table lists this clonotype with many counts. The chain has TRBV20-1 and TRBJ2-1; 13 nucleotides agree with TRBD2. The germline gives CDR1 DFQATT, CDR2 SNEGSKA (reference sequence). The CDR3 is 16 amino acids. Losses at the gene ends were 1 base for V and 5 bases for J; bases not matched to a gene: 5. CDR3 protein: CSARGTSGGAHNEQFF. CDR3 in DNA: TGCAGTGCTAGAGGCACTAGCGGGGGGGCCCACAATGAGCAGTTCTTC.

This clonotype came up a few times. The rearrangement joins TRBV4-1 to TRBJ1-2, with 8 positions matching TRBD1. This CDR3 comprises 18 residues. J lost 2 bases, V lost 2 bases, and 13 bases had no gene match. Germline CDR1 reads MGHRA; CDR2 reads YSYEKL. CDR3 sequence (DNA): TGCGCCAGCAGCCAATTTTGGAGCGGGGACAGGAGCAACTATGGCTACACCTTC. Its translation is CASSQFWSGDRSNYGYTF.

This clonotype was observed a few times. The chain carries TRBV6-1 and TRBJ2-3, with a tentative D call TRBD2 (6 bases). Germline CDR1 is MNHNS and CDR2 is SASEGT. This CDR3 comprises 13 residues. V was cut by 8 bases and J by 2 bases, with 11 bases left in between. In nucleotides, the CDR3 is TGTGCCAGCCTAGCGTCAAACACAGATACGCAGTATTTT. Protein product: CASLASNTDTQYF.

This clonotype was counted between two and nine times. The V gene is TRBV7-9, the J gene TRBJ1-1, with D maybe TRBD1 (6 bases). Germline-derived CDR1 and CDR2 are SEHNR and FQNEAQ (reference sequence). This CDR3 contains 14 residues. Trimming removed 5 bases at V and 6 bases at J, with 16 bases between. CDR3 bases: TGTGCCAGCAGCCAACAATATAGGGGGGCTGAAGCTTTCTTT. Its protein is CASSQQYRGAEAFF.

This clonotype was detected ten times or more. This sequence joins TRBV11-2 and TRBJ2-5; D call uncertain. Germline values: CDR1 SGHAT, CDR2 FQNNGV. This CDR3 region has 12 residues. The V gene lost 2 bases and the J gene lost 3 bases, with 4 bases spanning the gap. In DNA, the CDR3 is TGTGCCAGCAGCTTATGGGAAGAGACCCAGTACTTC. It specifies CASSLWEETQYF.

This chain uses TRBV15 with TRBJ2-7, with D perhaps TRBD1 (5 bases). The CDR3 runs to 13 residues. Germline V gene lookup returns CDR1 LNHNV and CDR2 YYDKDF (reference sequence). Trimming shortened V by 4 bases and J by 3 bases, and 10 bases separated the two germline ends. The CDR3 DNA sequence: TGTGCCACCAGCATCGGCCAGGGCTACGAGCAGTACTTC. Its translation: CATSIGQGYEQYF.

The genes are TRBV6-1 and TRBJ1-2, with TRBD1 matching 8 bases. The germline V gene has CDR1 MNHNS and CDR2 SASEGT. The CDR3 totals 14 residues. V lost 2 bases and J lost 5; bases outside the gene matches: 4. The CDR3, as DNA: TGTGCCAGCAGTGAATGGACAGGGCAGTATGGCTACACCTTC. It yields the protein CASSEWTGQYGYTF.

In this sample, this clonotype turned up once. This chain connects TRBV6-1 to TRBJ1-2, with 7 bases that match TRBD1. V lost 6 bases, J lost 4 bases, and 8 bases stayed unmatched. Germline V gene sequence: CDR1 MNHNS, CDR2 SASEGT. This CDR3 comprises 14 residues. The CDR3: CASRHDREGYGYTF. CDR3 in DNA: TGTGCCAGCAGACACGACAGGGAGGGCTATGGCTACACCTTC.

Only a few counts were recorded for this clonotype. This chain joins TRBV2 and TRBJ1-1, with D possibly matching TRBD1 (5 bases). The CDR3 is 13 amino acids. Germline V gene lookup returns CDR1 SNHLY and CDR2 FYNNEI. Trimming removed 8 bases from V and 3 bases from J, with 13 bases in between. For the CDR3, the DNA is TGTGCCAGCTCTCAGGAGGGACACACTGAAGCTTTCTTT. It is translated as CASSQEGHTEAFF.

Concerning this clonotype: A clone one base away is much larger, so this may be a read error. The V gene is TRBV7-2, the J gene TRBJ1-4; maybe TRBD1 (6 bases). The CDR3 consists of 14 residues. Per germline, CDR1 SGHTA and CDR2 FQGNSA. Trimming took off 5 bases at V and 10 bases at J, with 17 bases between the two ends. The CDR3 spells CASSVDRRVGKLFF. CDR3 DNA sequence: TGTGCCAGCAGCGTCGACAGGAGGGTTGGAAAACTGTTTTTT.

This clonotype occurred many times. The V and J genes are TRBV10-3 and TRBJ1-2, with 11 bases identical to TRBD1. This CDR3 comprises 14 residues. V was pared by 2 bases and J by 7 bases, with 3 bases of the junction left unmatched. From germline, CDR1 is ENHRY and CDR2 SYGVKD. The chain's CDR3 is CAISERDRGSGYTF. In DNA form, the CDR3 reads TGTGCCATCAGTGAGCGGGACAGGGGGTCTGGCTACACCTTC.

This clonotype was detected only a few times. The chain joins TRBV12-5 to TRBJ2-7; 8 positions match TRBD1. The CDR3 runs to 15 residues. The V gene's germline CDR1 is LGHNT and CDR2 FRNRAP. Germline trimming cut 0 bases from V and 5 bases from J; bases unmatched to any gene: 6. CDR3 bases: TGTGCTAGTGGTTTGGTAAGACAGGGGAAGAACGAGCAGTACTTC. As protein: CASGLVRQGKNEQYF.

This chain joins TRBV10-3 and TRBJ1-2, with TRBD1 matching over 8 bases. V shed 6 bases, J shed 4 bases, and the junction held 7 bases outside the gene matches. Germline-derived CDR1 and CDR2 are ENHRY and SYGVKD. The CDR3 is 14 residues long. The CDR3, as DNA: TGTGCCATCAGGGGCGACAGGGGTGGCTATGGCTACACCTTC. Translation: CAIRGDRGGYGYTF.

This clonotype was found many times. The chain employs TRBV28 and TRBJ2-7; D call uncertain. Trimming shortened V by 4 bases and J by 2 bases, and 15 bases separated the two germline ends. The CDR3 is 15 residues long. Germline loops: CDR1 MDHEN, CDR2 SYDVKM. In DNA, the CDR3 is TGTGCCAGCAGTTCGGGCTCCGCCATAGCCTACGAGCAGTACTTC. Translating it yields CASSSGSAIAYEQYF.

The CDR3 bases are TGTGCCATCAGTGAGTCGTTTATCAGCAATCAGCCCCAGCATTTT. This gives the protein CAISESFISNQPQHF. The J gene is TRBJ1-5, the V gene TRBV10-3, with D uncertain. The V end was cut by 0 bases, the J end by 1 base, with 7 bases between. The germline V gene has CDR1 ENHRY and CDR2 SYGVKD. The CDR3 covers 15 residues.